This T cell receptor beta chain was sequenced in a study of Ad26.COV2.S vaccination and SARS-CoV-2 variants (dated by TCRdb to about 2021). Notes on the research overall: Vaccine-arm donors were drawn from COV1001, a multicentre, randomized, double-blind, placebo-controlled phase I-IIa trial of Ad26.COV2.S in healthy adults. Dosing of Ad26.COV2.S was intramuscular, at either 5x10^10 or 1x10^11 viral particles, delivered as one shot or as two shots spaced 56 days apart. TCRbeta repertoire sequencing was used to assess the specificity and breadth of SARS-CoV-2-reactive T cell receptors after Ad26.COV2.S vaccination. A total of around 32 samples were included in the TCR-sequenced set, comprising some 20 Ad26.COV2.S vaccine recipients, 5 placebo recipients and 8 SARS-CoV-2 convalescent individuals. Trial participants were randomized into five groups of five, in which low-dose or high-dose Ad26.COV2.S was given once or twice, or placebo was given on both occasions. Investigators remained blinded to trial group allocation during experiments and outcome assessment. Here is what the overall study found, with its caveats: The study was not powered for comparison of responses between vaccine doses or regimens. Compared with placebo recipients, Ad26.COV2.S recipients showed higher spike-specific TCR breadth (P = 0.0014). According to the authors, total T cell responses may have been underestimated by the TCR breadth and depth analyses. Non-spike TCR breadth was comparable between vaccine and placebo recipients, consistent with the vaccine containing only spike. Substantial breadth of spike-specific CD8+ and CD4+ T cell responses was reported after vaccination.

Per the publication, the treatment or condition label means: 19 received Ad26.COV2.S at low or high dose, single or two shots; about 5 received placebo; per-sample allocation not given. For vaccine and placebo recipients, the sequenced repertoires came from samples collected on day 63 after the first injection. Between 29 July and 7 August 2020, Cohort 1b enrolled approximately 26 adults aged 18-55 years at one site in Boston, USA. Ad26.COV2.S consisted of a replication-incompetent adenovirus type 26 vector by which a prefusion-stabilized SARS-CoV-2 spike protein from the original Wuhan strain was expressed. Points on this clone: Its antigen remains undetermined. Per-base quality was not reported, and no clone a single base away is much larger than it.

Deletion took 6 bases off V and 3 bases off J, with a span of 14 bases between the germline ends. The cysteine opens and the phenylalanine closes a CDR3 of 14 amino acids. Of the read, only the CDR3 DNA is kept; its 42 bases are in frame from base 1. Sequences MNHEY (CDR1) and SMNVEV (CDR2) are obtained from the germline V gene (reference sequence). The immunoSEQ Assay was the method used to sequence TCRbeta CDR3 regions. After extraction, genomic DNA underwent amplification by bias-controlled multiplex PCR, followed by high-throughput sequencing. The original methods were these. To quantify the absolute abundance of each unique TCRbeta CDR3 region, sequences were collapsed and filtered. Usable DNA was measured by amplifying reference genes present in all nucleated cells, and TCRbeta template counts were normalized to that usable DNA to estimate T cell fraction. Repertoire TCRs were annotated as SARS-CoV-2-specific by exact matching of V gene, CDR3 amino acid sequence and J gene to a known reactive TCR set. MIRA supplied the reference SARS-CoV-2 TCR set, which was filtered for enrichment in COVID-19-positive ImmuneCODE repertoires so that public or cross-reactive TCRs were removed. Using the MIRA antigens, annotated TCRs were further analysed by specific ORF or by position within an ORF. Breadth was defined as the number of annotated unique rearrangements divided by the total number of unique productive rearrangements, and depth was defined as the summed frequency of the annotated unique rearrangements. Group comparisons of TCR breadth used two-sided Wilcoxon rank-sum tests. TCRdb limited this immuneACCESS table to in-frame rearrangements with V and J called. A share of clones is missing; checked studies link under half to unresolved V genes, and the rest is unexplained. V, J and clone size are taken as reported in that table, and D and trimming were inferred from the DNA itself. This sample comprises 330,000 or so clones, almost 90% of them detected only once. About 5% of the sample belongs to the ten largest clones.

This receptor was obtained from a person aged 18-65 years who received the Ad26.COV2.S COVID-19 vaccine or a placebo. Recombination joined TRBV27 with TRBJ1-1; the D gene lacks a confident call. The specimen was peripheral blood, collected in a trial of Ad26.COV2.S vaccine versus placebo. The CDR3 corresponds to CASRRTRADTEAFF. The DNA is TGTGCCAGCAGGCGGACGAGGGCGGACACTGAAGCTTTCTTT.